This TCR beta chain was recorded in a study of T cells in Graves' hyperthyroidism and ophthalmopathy. RNA transcripts served as the template for amplifying TCR beta CDR3 regions. In the first-round RT-PCR of the TCR CDR3, the HTBI primer set was used. TCRdb used MiXCR to reprocess the multiplex PCR reads, holding one entry per CDR3 protein. The table lists around 270,000 distinct CDR3 sequences, roughly a fifth of them singletons. Thyroid ultrasound, orbital computed tomography, clinical symptoms, and serum thyroxine and TRAb underpinned diagnoses. Each 10 ml fresh peripheral blood draw supplied the PBMCs. In regard to this clonotype: Antigen: not known.

This CDR3 spans 17 amino acids. V lost 8 bases to trimming and J lost 4 bases; unmatched junction nucleotides: 17. Germline lookup yields CDR1 MNHNS and CDR2 SASEGT. The study, taken as a whole, reports: The model predicted ophthalmopathy a median roughly six months before onset. Using 13 V-J features, a model discriminated ophthalmopathy from stable hyperthyroidism.

Sequencing input: blood. The clonotype was recovered from a man in his fifties with Graves' ophthalmopathy. The chain couples TRBV6-1 to TRBJ2-1; 7 bases align to TRBD1. In DNA form, the CDR3 reads TGTGCCAGCGGGAGACAGGGTGCCTCCATTTTGTACAATGAGCAGTTCTTC. It is translated as CASGRQGASILYNEQFF.